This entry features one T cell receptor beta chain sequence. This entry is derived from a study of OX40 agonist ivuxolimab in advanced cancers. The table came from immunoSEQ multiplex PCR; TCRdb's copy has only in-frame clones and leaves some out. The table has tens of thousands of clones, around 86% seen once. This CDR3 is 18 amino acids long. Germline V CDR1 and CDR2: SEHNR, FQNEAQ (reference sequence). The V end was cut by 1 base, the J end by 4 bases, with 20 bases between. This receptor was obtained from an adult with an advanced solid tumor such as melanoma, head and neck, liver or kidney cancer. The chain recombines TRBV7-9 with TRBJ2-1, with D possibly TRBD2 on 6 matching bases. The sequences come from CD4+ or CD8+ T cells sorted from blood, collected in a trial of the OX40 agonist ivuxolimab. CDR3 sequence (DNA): TGTGCCAGCAGCTTAGGATGGGGTCGGGACTTCCCGTACAATGAGCAGTTCTTC. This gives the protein CASSLGWGRDFPYNEQFF.